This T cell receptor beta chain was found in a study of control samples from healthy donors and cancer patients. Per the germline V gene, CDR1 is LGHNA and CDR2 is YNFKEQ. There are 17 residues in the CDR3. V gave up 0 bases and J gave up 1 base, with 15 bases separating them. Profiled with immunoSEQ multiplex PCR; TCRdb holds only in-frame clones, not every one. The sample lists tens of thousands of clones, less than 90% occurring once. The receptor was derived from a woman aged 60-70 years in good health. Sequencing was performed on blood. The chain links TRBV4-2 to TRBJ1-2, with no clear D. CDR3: CASSQDRSGSFNYGYTF. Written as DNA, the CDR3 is TGTGCCAGCAGCCAAGATAGATCGGGGAGCTTTAACTATGGCTACACCTTC.